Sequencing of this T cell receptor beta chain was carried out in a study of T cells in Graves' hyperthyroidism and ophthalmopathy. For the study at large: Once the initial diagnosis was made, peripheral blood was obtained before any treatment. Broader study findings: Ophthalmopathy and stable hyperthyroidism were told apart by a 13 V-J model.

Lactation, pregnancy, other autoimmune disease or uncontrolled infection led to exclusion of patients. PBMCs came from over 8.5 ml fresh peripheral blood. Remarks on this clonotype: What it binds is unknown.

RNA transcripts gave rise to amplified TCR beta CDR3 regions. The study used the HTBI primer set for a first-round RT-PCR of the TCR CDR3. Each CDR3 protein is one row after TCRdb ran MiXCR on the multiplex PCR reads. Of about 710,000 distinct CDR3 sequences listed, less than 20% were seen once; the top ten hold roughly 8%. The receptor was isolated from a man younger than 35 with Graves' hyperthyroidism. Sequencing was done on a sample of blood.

The DNA of the CDR3 is TGTGCCAGCAGGTATCAGGGTCCTGGGCCAGATACGCAGTATTTT. Translation: CASRYQGPGPDTQYF. The chain joins TRBV27 to TRBJ2-3; maybe TRBD1 (5 bases). This CDR3 has 15 residues. The germline CDR1 and CDR2 sequences are MNHEY and SMNVEV (reference sequence). The V end was cut by 6 bases, the J end by 4 bases, with 17 bases between.